Below, 5 T cell receptor beta chains from the same sample are listed, as sequenced in a study of blood T cell repertoires in COVID-19. Measured with immunoSEQ multiplex PCR; TCRdb has only the in-frame clones, and not every one. The sample includes about 200,000 clones, 65% to 90% of them seen just once. Source material: peripheral blood. All receptors derive from a man older than 75 with acute or convalescent COVID-19.

The chain uses TRBV27 and TRBJ2-1; 11 nucleotides agree with TRBD2. Germline lookup yields CDR1 MNHEY and CDR2 SMNVEV (reference sequence). V shed 3 bases and J 7 bases; nucleotides not matched to a gene: 5. This CDR3 region has 15 residues. DNA for the CDR3: TGTGCCAGCAGTTTGGTAGCGGGAGGGCCGAATGAGCAGTTCTTC. Translating it yields CASSLVAGGPNEQFF.

The chain combines TRBV29-1 with TRBJ2-1; 9 bases map to TRBD1. The trim removed 6 bases at V and 12 bases at J, leaving 15 bases unmatched. This CDR3 has 14 amino acids. From germline, CDR1 is SQVTM and CDR2 ANQGSEA. Here the CDR3 reads CSVSAATGGDPQFF. DNA for the CDR3: TGCAGCGTATCCGCCGCCACAGGGGGCGATCCGCAGTTCTTC.

V is TRBV29-1 and J is TRBJ2-7, with D perhaps TRBD1 (5 bases). The CDR3 covers 14 residues. Germline CDR1 reads SQVTM; CDR2 reads ANQGSEA. Trimming cost V 6 bases and J 0 bases, with 15 bases left between them. The CDR3 nucleotides read TGCAGCGTGGCCACAGGCGTAAGCTCCTACGAGCAGTACGTC. Protein sequence: CSVATGVSSYEQYV.

The chain combines TRBV7-2 with TRBJ2-7, with unresolved D. Per germline, CDR1 SGHTA and CDR2 FQGNSA. V lost 2 bases, J lost 0 bases, and 5 bases lay in between. The CDR3 sequence is 13 residues long. The CDR3 coding sequence is TGTGCCAGCAGCTTAACCAGCTCCTACGAGCAGTACTTC. This sequence encodes CASSLTSSYEQYF.

The chain combines TRBV5-1 with TRBJ2-1; 9 bases match TRBD2. The V segment lost 4 bases and the J segment 9 bases; nucleotides outside the gene matches: 11. The CDR3 covers 15 residues. CDR1 and CDR2 (germline): SGHRS, YFSETQ. The CDR3 DNA reads as TGCGCCAGCAGCACGACAGCGGGAGGACCAGGTGAGCAGTTCTTC. This codes for CASSTTAGGPGEQFF.